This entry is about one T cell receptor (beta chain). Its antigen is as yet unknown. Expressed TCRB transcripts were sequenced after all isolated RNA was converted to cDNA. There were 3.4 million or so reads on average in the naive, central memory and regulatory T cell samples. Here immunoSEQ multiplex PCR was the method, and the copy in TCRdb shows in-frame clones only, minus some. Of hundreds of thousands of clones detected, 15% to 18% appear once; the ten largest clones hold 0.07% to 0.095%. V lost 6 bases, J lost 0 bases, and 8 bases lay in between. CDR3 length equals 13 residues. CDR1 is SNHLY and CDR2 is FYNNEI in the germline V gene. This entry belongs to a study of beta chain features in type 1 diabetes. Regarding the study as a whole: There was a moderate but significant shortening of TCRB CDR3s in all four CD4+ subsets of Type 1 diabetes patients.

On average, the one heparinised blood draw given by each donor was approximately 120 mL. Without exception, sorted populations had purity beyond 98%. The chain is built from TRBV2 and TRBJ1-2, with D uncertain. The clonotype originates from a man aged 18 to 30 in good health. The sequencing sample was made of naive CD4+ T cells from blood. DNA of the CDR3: TGTGCCAGCAGGTCCCTAGCTAACTATGGCTACACCTTC. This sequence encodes CASRSLANYGYTF.